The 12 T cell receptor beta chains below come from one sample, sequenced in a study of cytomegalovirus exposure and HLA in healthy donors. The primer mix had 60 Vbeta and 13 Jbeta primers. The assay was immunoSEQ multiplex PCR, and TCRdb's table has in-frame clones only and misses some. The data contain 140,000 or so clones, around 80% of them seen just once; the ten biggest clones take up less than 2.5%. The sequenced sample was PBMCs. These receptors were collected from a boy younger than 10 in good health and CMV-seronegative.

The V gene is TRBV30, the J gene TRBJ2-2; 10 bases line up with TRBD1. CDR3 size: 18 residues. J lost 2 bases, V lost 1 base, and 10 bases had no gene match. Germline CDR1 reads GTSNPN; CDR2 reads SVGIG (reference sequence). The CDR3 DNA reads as TGTGCCTGGAGTGGACCCCGACAGGGGGCGTCTAACACCGGGGAGCTGTTTTTT. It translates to CAWSGPRQGASNTGELFF.

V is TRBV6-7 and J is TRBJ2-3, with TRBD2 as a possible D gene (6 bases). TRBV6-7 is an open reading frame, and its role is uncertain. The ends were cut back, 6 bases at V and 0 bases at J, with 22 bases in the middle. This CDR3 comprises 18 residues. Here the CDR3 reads CASSFSSEAFTSTDTQYF. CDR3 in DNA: TGTGCCAGCAGCTTCTCTAGCGAGGCCTTTACTAGCACAGATACGCAGTATTTT.

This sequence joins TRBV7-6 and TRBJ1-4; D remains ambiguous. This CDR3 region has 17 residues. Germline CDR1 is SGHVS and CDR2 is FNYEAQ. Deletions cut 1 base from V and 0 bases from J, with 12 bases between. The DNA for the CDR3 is TGTGCCAGCAGCTTAGGGAGTCGAAACCCAACTAATGAAAAACTGTTTTTT. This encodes CASSLGSRNPTNEKLFF.

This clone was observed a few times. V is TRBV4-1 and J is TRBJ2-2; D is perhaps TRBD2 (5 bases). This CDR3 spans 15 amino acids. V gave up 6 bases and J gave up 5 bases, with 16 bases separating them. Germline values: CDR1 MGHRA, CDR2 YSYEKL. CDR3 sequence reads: CASRPSGFQTGELFF. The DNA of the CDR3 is TGCGCCAGCAGACCCTCGGGATTCCAAACCGGGGAGCTGTTTTTT.

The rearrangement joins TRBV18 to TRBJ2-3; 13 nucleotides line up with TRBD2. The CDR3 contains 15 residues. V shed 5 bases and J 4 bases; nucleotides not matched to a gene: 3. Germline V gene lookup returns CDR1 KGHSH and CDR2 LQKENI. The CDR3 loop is CASSRTSGSPDTQYF. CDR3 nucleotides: TGTGCCAGCTCAAGGACTAGCGGGAGCCCAGATACGCAGTATTTT.

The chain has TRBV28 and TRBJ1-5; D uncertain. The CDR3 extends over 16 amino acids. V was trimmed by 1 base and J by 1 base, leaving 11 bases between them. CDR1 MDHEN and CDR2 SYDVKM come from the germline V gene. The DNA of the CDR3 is TGTGCCAGCAGTTTATCCTTATTACGGAGCAATCAGCCCCAGCATTTT. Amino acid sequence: CASSLSLLRSNQPQHF. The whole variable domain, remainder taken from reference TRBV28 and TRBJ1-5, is DVKVTQSSRYLVKRTGEKVFLECVQDMDHENMFWYRQDPGLGLRLIYFSYDVKMKEKGDIPEGYSVSREKKERFSLILESASTNQTSMYLCASSLSLLRSNQPQHFGDGTRLSIL.

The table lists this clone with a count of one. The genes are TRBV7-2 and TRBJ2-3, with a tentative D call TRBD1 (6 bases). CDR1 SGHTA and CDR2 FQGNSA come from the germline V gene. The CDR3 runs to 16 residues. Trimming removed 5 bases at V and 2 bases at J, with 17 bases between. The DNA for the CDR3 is TGTGCCAGCAGCCCTCTCCCGGGACATCTCACAGATACGCAGTATTTT. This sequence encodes CASSPLPGHLTDTQYF.

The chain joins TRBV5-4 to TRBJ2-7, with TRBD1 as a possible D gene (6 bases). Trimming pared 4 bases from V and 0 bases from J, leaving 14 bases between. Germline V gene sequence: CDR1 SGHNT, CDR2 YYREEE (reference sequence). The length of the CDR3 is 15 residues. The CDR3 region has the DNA TGTGCCAGCAGCGTCGGGACACCGTACTCCTACGAGCAGTACTTC. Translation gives CASSVGTPYSYEQYF.

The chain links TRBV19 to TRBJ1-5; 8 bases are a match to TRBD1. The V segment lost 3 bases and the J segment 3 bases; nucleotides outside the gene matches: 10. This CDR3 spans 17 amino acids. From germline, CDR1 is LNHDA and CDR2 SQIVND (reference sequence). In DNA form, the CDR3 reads TGTGCCAGTAGTATCCCGGGACAGGTGATCGACAATCAGCCCCAGCATTTT. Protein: CASSIPGQVIDNQPQHF.

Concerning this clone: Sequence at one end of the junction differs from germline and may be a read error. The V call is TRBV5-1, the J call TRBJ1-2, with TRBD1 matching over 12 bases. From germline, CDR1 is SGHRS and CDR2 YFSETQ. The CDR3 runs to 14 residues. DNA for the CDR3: TGCGCCAGCAGCTTGGAAGGGACAGGGGGCTTTCAGGTCTTC. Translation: CASSLEGTGGFQVF. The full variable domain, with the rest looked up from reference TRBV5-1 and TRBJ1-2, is KAGVTQTPRYLIKTRGQQVTLSCSPISGHRSVSWYQQTPGQGLQFLFEYFSETQRNKGNFPGRFSGRQFSNSRSEMNVSTLELGDSALYLCASSLEGTGGFQVFGSGTRLTVV.

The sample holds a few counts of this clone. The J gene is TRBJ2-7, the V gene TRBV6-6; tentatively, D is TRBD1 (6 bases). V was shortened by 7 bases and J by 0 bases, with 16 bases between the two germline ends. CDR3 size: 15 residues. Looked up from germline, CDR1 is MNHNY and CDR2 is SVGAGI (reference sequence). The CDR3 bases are TGTGCCAGCATCGAATCACGGGACACCTCCTACGAGCAGTACTTC. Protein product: CASIESRDTSYEQYF.

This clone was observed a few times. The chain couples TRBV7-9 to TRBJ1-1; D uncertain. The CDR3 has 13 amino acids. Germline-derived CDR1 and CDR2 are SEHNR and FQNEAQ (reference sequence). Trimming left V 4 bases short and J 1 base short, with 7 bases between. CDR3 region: CASSSSTNTEAFF. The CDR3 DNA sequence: TGTGCCAGCAGCTCCTCTACGAACACTGAAGCTTTCTTT.